The 32 T cell receptor beta chains below all came from one sample that was sequenced in a study of shared clonotypes between healthy human individuals. TCRdb's copy holds only in-frame clones and misses some; the assay was immunoSEQ multiplex PCR. This sample has some 1 million clones, with 60% to 80% found just once. Sequenced sample: memory CD4+ T cells sorted from blood. Subset indicated: CD45RA-negative fraction. The receptors were sampled from a man aged 18 to 29 in good health.

This chain uses TRBV21-1 with TRBJ1-6; TRBD1, the table's D call, was not compared with the DNA. TRBV21-1 is listed as a pseudogene. The CDR3 loop spans 16 amino acids. In nucleotides, the CDR3 is TGTGCCAGCAGCAAAGTCCAGACAGGTTTTAATTCACCCCTCCACTTT. Protein sequence: CASSKVQTGFNSPLHF.

The chain employs TRBV7-2 and TRBJ2-3; D is perhaps TRBD1 (6 bases). Trimming left V 2 bases short and J 4 bases short, with 13 bases between. Germline-derived CDR1 and CDR2 are SGHTA and FQGNSA. The CDR3 runs to 15 residues. This CDR3 reads CASSLQGSTSDTQYF. The CDR3 DNA sequence: TGTGCCAGCAGCTTACAGGGGAGTACCTCAGATACGCAGTATTTT.

This clone was counted between two and nine times. The rearrangement uses TRBV9 and TRBJ1-1; the D is unclear. The V end was cut by 1 base, the J end by 0 bases, with 4 bases between. The CDR3 covers 13 residues. The germline gives CDR1 SGDLS, CDR2 YYNGEE. CDR3 loop: CASSVTLNTEAFF. The CDR3 DNA follows: TGTGCCAGCAGCGTAACACTGAACACTGAAGCTTTCTTT.

The V and J genes are TRBV7-2 and TRBJ1-2; TRBD1 is a possible D gene (5 bases). This CDR3 contains 14 residues. V lost 3 bases, J lost 5 bases, and 13 bases lay in between. Germline CDR1 and CDR2: SGHTA and FQGNSA. This CDR3 reads CASSLSRAIYGYTF. The CDR3 nucleotides are TGTGCCAGCAGCTTGTCCAGGGCGATATATGGCTACACCTTC.

This clone was seen a single time. V gene TRBV5-1 combines with J gene TRBJ2-4, with 13 bases aligning to TRBD2. V lost 3 bases to trimming and J lost 8 bases; unmatched junction nucleotides: 8. Germline V CDR1 and CDR2: SGHRS, YFSETQ. This CDR3 has 16 amino acids. This CDR3 is CASSSEGLAGVDIQYF. The CDR3 nucleotides are TGCGCCAGCAGCTCGGAAGGACTAGCGGGGGTTGACATTCAGTACTTC. Together with reference TRBV5-1 and TRBJ2-4, the CDR3 gives the full variable domain: KAGVTQTPRYLIKTRGQQVTLSCSPISGHRSVSWYQQTPGQGLQFLFEYFSETQRNKGNFPGRFSGRQFSNSRSEMNVSTLELGDSALYLCASSSEGLAGVDIQYFGAGTRLSVL.

This clone was detected only a few times. V is TRBV29-1 and J is TRBJ1-2; D might be TRBD1 (5 bases). The CDR3 is 11 amino acids. Germline CDR1 is SQVTM and CDR2 is ANQGSEA. The CDR3 coding sequence is TGCAGGGCGGGACTGGACTATGGCTACACCTTC. It encodes CRAGLDYGYTF.

This clone showed up just a few times. V is TRBV12-5 and J is TRBJ1-2; D remains ambiguous. The V end was cut by 5 bases, the J end by 5 bases, with 18 bases between. The CDR3 has 15 residues. CDR1 and CDR2 from the germline V gene are LGHNT and FRNRAP. The CDR3 bases are TGTGCTAGTGGTAACGACGGTAAAGAACTATATGGCTACACCTTC. Translating it yields CASGNDGKELYGYTF.

The V and J genes are TRBV20-1 and TRBJ2-1; D is undetermined. The CDR3 contains 8 residues. Germline V lookup: CDR1 DFQATT, CDR2 SNEGSKA (reference sequence). CDR3 protein: CRPQEQFF. CDR3 sequence (DNA): TGCAGGCCTCAAGAGCAGTTCTTC.

V usage is TRBV5-1 and J usage is TRBJ1-3; D is undetermined. Per germline, CDR1 SGHRS and CDR2 YFSETQ. CDR3 length: 15 residues. V dropped 2 bases and J dropped 0 bases, with 9 bases sitting between them. The CDR3 DNA follows: TGCGCCAGCAGCTTCGGCAGCACCTCTGGAAACACCATATATTTT. Amino acids: CASSFGSTSGNTIYF.

This sequence joins TRBV19 and TRBJ1-1; 8 bases match TRBD1. Germline V gene data show CDR1 as LNHDA and CDR2 as SQIVND (reference sequence). The CDR3 sequence is 16 residues long. J was trimmed by 0 bases and V by 2 bases; bases with no gene match: 5. The CDR3: CASSIFPDRVNTEAFF. The DNA of the CDR3 is TGTGCCAGTAGTATATTCCCGGACAGGGTGAACACTGAAGCTTTCTTT.

J is TRBJ1-6 and V is TRBV6-6, with a weak D call TRBD1 (6 bases). CDR1 is MNHNY and CDR2 is SVGAGI in the germline V gene (reference sequence). CDR3 length: 15 amino acids. Trimming shortened V by 0 bases and J by 10 bases, and 13 bases separated the two germline ends. The CDR3 region is CASSYSTGPGSPLHF. CDR3 DNA sequence: TGTGCCAGCAGTTACTCTACAGGGCCTGGGTCACCCCTCCACTTT.

This clone appeared a single time. The chain carries TRBV20-1 and TRBJ1-5, with D uncertain. This CDR3 has 10 residues. V dropped 4 bases and J dropped 3 bases, with 1 base sitting between them. The germline gives CDR1 DFQATT, CDR2 SNEGSKA (reference sequence). CDR3 nucleotide sequence: TGCAGTGCTACCAATCAGCCCCAGCATTTT. Translated, it gives CSATNQPQHF.

The V call is TRBV2, the J call TRBJ2-3, with 9 bases identical to TRBD2. V lost 6 bases to trimming and J lost 7 bases; unmatched junction nucleotides: 11. Germline V gene lookup returns CDR1 SNHLY and CDR2 FYNNEI. CDR3 length equals 15 residues. CDR3 in DNA: TGTGCCAGCAGCCAGAGGACTAGCGAATCAAATACGCAGTATTTT. Its translation: CASSQRTSESNTQYF.

This chain links TRBV7-9 with TRBJ1-5; D gene uncertain. CDR1 is SEHNR and CDR2 is FQNEAQ in the germline V gene (reference sequence). Trimming left V 5 bases short and J 4 bases short, with 12 bases between. The CDR3 spans 14 residues. CDR3 loop: CASSTVGLNQPQHF. The CDR3 DNA reads TGTGCCAGCAGCACGGTGGGTTTAAATCAGCCCCAGCATTTT.

V gene TRBV29-1 combines with J gene TRBJ1-3; TRBD1 matches at 11 bases. This CDR3 region has 15 residues. Germline V gene sequence: CDR1 SQVTM, CDR2 ANQGSEA. The trim removed 7 bases at V and 3 bases at J, leaving 8 bases unmatched. CDR3 DNA sequence: TGCAGCGCCGGCGGACAGGGGGCAGATGGAAACACCATATATTTT. Residues: CSAGGQGADGNTIYF.

The chain joins TRBV30 to TRBJ1-6; D is unresolved. Germline CDR1 GTSNPN, CDR2 SVGIG (reference sequence). CDR3 length: 16 amino acids. The CDR3 sequence: CALTGGQSSYNSPLHF. CDR3 sequence (DNA): TGTGCATTAACCGGCGGGCAAAGCTCCTATAATTCACCCCTCCACTTT.

On this clone: This likely traces to a read error, being one base from a far larger clone. The chain carries TRBV11-2 and TRBJ1-1; tentatively, D is TRBD1 (6 bases). Germline lookup yields CDR1 SGHAT and CDR2 FQNNGV. The CDR3 length is 13 residues. Trimming removed 5 bases at V and 1 base at J, with 8 bases between. The CDR3 spells CASSQGQNTEAFF. DNA for the CDR3: TGTGCCAGCAGCCAGGGACAGAACACTGAAGCTTTCTTT. The full variable domain, in which reference TRBV11-2 and TRBJ1-1 provide the parts outside the CDR3, is EAGVAQSPRYKIIEKRQSVAFWCNPISGHATLYWYQQILGQGPKLLIQFQNNGVVDDSQLPKDRFSAERLKGVDSTLKIQPAKLEDSAVYLCASSQGQNTEAFFGQGTRLTVV.

This chain links TRBV5-4 with TRBJ2-2; 7 bases align to TRBD2. V lost 4 bases, J lost 5 bases, and 8 bases stayed unmatched. The germline gives CDR1 SGHNT, CDR2 YYREEE (reference sequence). The CDR3 covers 15 residues. The CDR3 DNA is TGTGCCAGCAGCCTCGCGGGAGTAGGGACCGGGGAGCTGTTTTTT. Its protein is CASSLAGVGTGELFF.

The chain combines TRBV5-6 with TRBJ2-7; D could derive from TRBD1 or TRBD2 (5 bases each). Germline V gives CDR1 SGHDT, CDR2 YYEEEE. The V gene lost 2 bases and the J gene lost 5 bases, with 14 bases spanning the gap. The CDR3 runs 14 residues. The CDR3 region is CASSLPGRFNEQYF. CDR3 nucleotides: TGTGCCAGCAGCTTACCGGGGCGGTTTAACGAGCAGTACTTC.

This clone was detected ten times or more. The chain uses TRBV29-1 and TRBJ1-5; no clear D gene. V was trimmed by 4 bases and J by 2 bases, leaving 15 bases between them. Germline CDR1 is SQVTM and CDR2 is ANQGSEA. The CDR3 has 15 amino acids. The DNA of the CDR3 is TGCAGCGTTGCGGACGGTTTTTTGGGCAATCAGCCCCAGCATTTT. Its translation: CSVADGFLGNQPQHF.

The genes are TRBV7-3 and TRBJ2-3, with D tentatively TRBD2 (6 bases). Between the trimmed V and J ends, which lost 0 bases and 1 base, there was a span of 14 bases. Germline CDR1 reads SGHTA; CDR2 reads FQGTGA. The CDR3 has 17 residues. The CDR3 sequence: CASSLTASRGGTDTQYF. The DNA for the CDR3 is TGTGCCAGCAGCTTAACAGCTTCTCGCGGGGGCACAGATACGCAGTATTTT.

The J gene is TRBJ1-2, the V gene TRBV28, with TRBD1 identical over 8 bases. This CDR3 spans 14 amino acids. J lost 3 bases, V lost 3 bases, and 3 bases had no gene match. Germline V CDR1 and CDR2: MDHEN, SYDVKM. CDR3 protein: CASSFQGADYGYTF. Here the CDR3 DNA reads TGTGCCAGCAGTTTCCAGGGGGCAGACTATGGCTACACCTTC.

This chain joins TRBV4-3 and TRBJ1-2, with 7 bases aligning to TRBD1. The CDR3 has 17 amino acids. The germline CDR1 and CDR2 sequences are LGHNA and YSLEER. After removal of 0 bases from V and 1 base from J, the junction contained 8 bases not matched to a gene. This chain's CDR3 is CASSQEGPGQNNYGYTF. The CDR3 coding sequence is TGCGCCAGCAGCCAAGAGGGTCCGGGACAGAATAACTATGGCTACACCTTC.

The V call is TRBV5-1, the J call TRBJ2-1; D tentatively reads TRBD1 or TRBD2 (6 bases each). Germline V gene sequence: CDR1 SGHRS, CDR2 YFSETQ. Trimming pared 1 base from V and 6 bases from J, leaving 14 bases between. CDR3 length: 15 amino acids. The CDR3 loop reads CASSLSGGGRNEQFF. The CDR3 region has the DNA TGCGCCAGCAGCTTGTCAGGAGGGGGGCGCAATGAGCAGTTCTTC.

This sequence joins TRBV18 and TRBJ2-1; maybe TRBD1 (5 bases). The ends were cut back, 5 bases at V and 0 bases at J, with 20 bases in the middle. This CDR3 comprises 18 residues. Per the germline V gene, CDR1 is KGHSH and CDR2 is LQKENI. CDR3 sequence: CASSKGILAVSSYNEQFF. The CDR3 bases are TGTGCCAGCTCAAAGGGGATTCTTGCGGTAAGCTCCTACAATGAGCAGTTCTTC.

In the case of this clone: One end of the junction fails to match germline, which may point to a read error. The V call is TRBV6-4, the J call TRBJ1-2; TRBD1 might be the D (5 bases). The germline V gene encodes CDR1 MRHNA and CDR2 SNTAGT. This CDR3 is 18 amino acids long. The CDR3 DNA sequence: TGTGCCAGCAGTGACCTTAACCCCCGACCAGGGTGTCTCTATCGCTACACCTTC. Translating it yields CASSDLNPRPGCLYRYTF.

This clone was seen more than once but under ten times. The chain employs TRBV9 and TRBJ1-2; D might be TRBD1 (6 bases). The CDR3 runs 16 residues. CDR1 and CDR2 from the germline V gene are SGDLS and YYNGEE. Trimming removed 3 bases at V and 3 bases at J, with 18 bases between. CDR3 DNA sequence: TGTGCCAGCAGCGGACATGCGTCGGGGGGCGACTATGGCTACACCTTC. Translating gives CASSGHASGGDYGYTF.

This chain joins TRBV11-2 and TRBJ2-1, with 9 bases identical to TRBD2. Germline-derived CDR1 and CDR2 are SGHAT and FQNNGV. The CDR3 is made up of 12 amino acids. Trimming took 5 bases from V and 15 from J; bases not matched to a gene: 8. The CDR3 loop reads CASSQRAGGVFF. The CDR3 DNA reads as TGTGCCAGCAGCCAGCGGGCGGGAGGGGTGTTCTTC.

The gene calls are TRBV30 and TRBJ1-5; D gene ambiguous. From germline, CDR1 is GTSNPN and CDR2 SVGIG (reference sequence). Trimming cost V 2 bases and J 4 bases, with 9 bases left between them. CDR3 length: 13 residues. The CDR3 DNA is TGTGCCTGGAGTTTAGATATAAATCAGCCCCAGCATTTT. Translation gives CAWSLDINQPQHF.

This chain links TRBV5-1 with TRBJ1-3; no reliable D call. V was pared by 2 bases and J by 3 bases, with 12 bases between. Germline CDR1 reads SGHRS; CDR2 reads YFSETQ. CDR3 length equals 15 residues. The CDR3 coding sequence is TGCGCCAGCAGCTTTGGTGGAGTAGATGGAAACACCATATATTTT. Translated: CASSFGGVDGNTIYF.

This clone was recorded a few times. The chain joins TRBV9 to TRBJ2-7; TRBD1 might be the D (5 bases). Looked up from germline, CDR1 is SGDLS and CDR2 is YYNGEE. The CDR3 length is 12 residues. V lost 10 bases to trimming and J lost 1 base, with 12 bases between them. DNA for the CDR3: TGTGCCGGGATCAGGGTTTCCTACGAGCAGTACTTC. Translating gives CAGIRVSYEQYF.

The V and J genes are TRBV11-2 and TRBJ2-1; 9 bases fit TRBD2. This CDR3 spans 14 amino acids. After removal of 1 base from V and 8 bases from J, the junction contained 3 bases not matched to a gene. Per germline, CDR1 SGHAT and CDR2 FQNNGV. The CDR3 protein is CASSLVIAGDEQFF. In DNA form, the CDR3 reads TGTGCCAGCAGCTTAGTTATAGCGGGAGATGAGCAGTTCTTC.